This T cell receptor (beta chain) derives from a study of Graves' ophthalmopathy and Graves' hyperthyroidism. Germline V gene lookup returns CDR1 SGDLS and CDR2 YYNGEE. CDR3 length equals 15 residues. Ophthalmopathy donors showed moderate-to-severe activity, CAS ≥3, NOSPECS ≥4 and a duration under 3 months. The authors isolated PBMCs from more than 9 ml of fresh peripheral blood. On this clonotype: It may be a read error: a sequence one base away is much more abundant.

Using RNA transcripts, the TCR beta CDR3 regions were amplified. The first-round RT-PCR employed HTBI primers together with the Qiagen OneStep RT-PCR kit. A multiplex PCR was then performed as the second round. In TCRdb, the multiplex PCR reads were re-called with MiXCR into one record per CDR3 protein. The table lists 600,000 to 950,000 distinct CDR3 sequences, 35% to 50% of them singletons. Sequenced input: peripheral blood. This chain links TRBV9 with TRBJ2-7, with 11 bases lining up with TRBD2. The receptor was derived from an adult man with Graves' ophthalmopathy. Written as DNA, the CDR3 is TGTGCCAGCAGCGTAGGCGCTAGCGGGGGGAGAGAGCAGCACTTC. Protein product: CASSVGASGGREQHF.